The T cell receptor beta chain described here comes from a study of blood T cells in healthy people across ages (dated by TCRdb to between 2014 and 2017). For the wider study: In model experiments, template switching captured roughly one uniquely barcoded TCR beta cDNA molecule for every two T cells. Four age groups were formed from the donors: young (average around 15 years), middle-aged (around 41), aged (roughly 58) and long-lived (around 82). Using deep sequencing normalized with unique cDNA molecular identifiers, the study measured how TCR beta repertoire diversity changes with age. For two donors (one aged 18 to 29 and one aged 80 or older), the study analyzed two additional independent replicas of 1 million unique cDNA reads from the same blood draw. On the study overall, not on this receptor specifically: Compared with the aged group, the long-lived group had more naive CD4+ T cells, fewer expanded clones and increased TCR diversity, a pattern suggesting age selection. There was a strong correlation between observed TCR beta diversity and the percentage of naive T cells measured by flow cytometry. Estimates of total diversity based on one million sequenced T cells were regarded as lower bounds and as underestimates. The CMV infection status of donors was not known, potentially confounding age-related changes in expanded clonotypes. Bulk unsorted PBMC profiling prevented conclusive comparison of naive and antigen-experienced compartments. Observed TCR beta diversity per million T cells fell roughly linearly with age, and a significant reduction was already apparent by age roughly 40.

Systemically healthy Caucasian individuals from Russia, 35 to 50 in total and aged about 6 to 90 years, were included as donors. Around 10 milliliters of peripheral blood were drawn from each donor into EDTA-treated Vacutainer tubes. PBMCs were isolated by Ficoll-Paque density-gradient centrifugation, with at least 6 million obtained per sample. Total RNA, at least 5.5 micrograms per sample, was extracted from PBMCs with Trizol reagent. For every donor, flow cytometry on a PBMC aliquot measured the percentage of naive CD45RAhigh/CD27high T cells. Notes on this clonotype: It lacks a known antigen. The junction shows a germline mismatch at one end, possibly a read error.

To prepare the library, 5' RACE was applied. TCRdb shows the sequencer as Illumina HiSeq 2500. A second PCR of 7 to 11 cycles was performed with a sample-barcoded 5' primer and a J-beta primer mix. A unique molecular identifier was introduced onto each TCR beta cDNA molecule by a template-switch 5' adaptor carrying 12 random nucleotides. At least 2.5 million CDR3-containing paired-end reads were obtained from each sample. First-strand cDNA was synthesized from all RNA with the Mint cDNA synthesis kit, primed by a TRBC-specific oligonucleotide. Following uracil-DNA glycosylase treatment, a first 18-cycle PCR with universal primers M1SS and BC2_uni_R was performed on all cDNA. On the study's bioinformatics: Normalization of each sample was performed by random selection of 1 million high-quality reads, each carrying a distinct molecular identifier. Instead of being binned into consensus sequences, reads that shared molecular identifiers were thrown out. MiTCR, with a Q25 quality threshold and the strictest error-elimination algorithm, was used for CDR3 identification, clonotype clustering and error correction. A nonparametric unseen species model using Euler transformation provided a lower-bound estimate of total TCR beta diversity. TCRdb cleaned the public reads at Q25 with fastp, built clones with MiXCR and kept in-frame beta chains. Rows are unified per CDR3 protein, each entry keeping the most common DNA and genes. TCRdb, not the original authors, processed these V and J calls. The table for this sample lists hundreds of thousands of distinct CDR3 sequences; approximately 25% of them were counted only once. The ten largest make up around 10% of the sample.

According to the germline V gene, CDR1 reads SGHTA and CDR2 reads FQGNSA. The CDR3 runs 12 residues from the cysteine to the phenylalanine. Only CDR3 DNA is held: 36 bases, read in frame from base 1. These data were also reused for a study on T cells of mothers and their children. As the second study states: Donors were nine systemically healthy Caucasian individuals: three mothers and their six children. cDNA synthesis consumed the entire amount of extracted RNA, loaded at approximately 1.4 ug RNA in each 15 ul reaction. Sample barcodes and 2-4 random nucleotides were added via the M1S primer in the second PCR. More than 8 million TCR beta CDR3 reads were obtained from each mother, and about 3 million reads were obtained from each child. In both related and unrelated pairs, thymic selection shapes the output of TCR recombination in a similar way, with inherited differences having only a minor effect. Normalized repertoire overlap was always found to be slightly, but never significantly, higher in related mother-child pairs than in unrelated mother-child pairs. No persistent microchimeric T cell clones were detected, at a sensitivity of roughly 93 clones per million clonotypes. In the study, deep NGS was used to compare the TCR beta repertoires of mothers and children, and features distinguishing related mother-child pairs from unrelated individuals were sought. Mothers averaged roughly 36 +/- 4 years of age and children averaged around 10 +/- 4 years. After adapters were ligated using NEBNext reagents, the libraries underwent 100+100 nt paired-end sequencing on an Illumina HiSeq 2000. To prevent cross-contamination, the mother and child libraries were prepared one month apart and sequenced in separate runs. Between roughly 500,000 and 2,300,000 distinct TCR beta clonotypes were identified per donor. Naive TCR beta clonotypes were estimated from low-frequency clonotypes matched to each donor's FACS-determined naive share, without sorting.

Sequenced: blood. The rearranged segments are TRBV7-2 and TRBJ2-5; the D gene assignment is perhaps TRBD1 or TRBD2, with each matching 5 bases. This receptor was taken from a boy aged 10-17 years in good health. The CDR3 here reads CASSLALPGTSF. The sequence in DNA is TGTGCCAGCAGCTTAGCGTTACCGGGGACGTCCTTC. Reference TRBV7-2 and TRBJ2-5 genes cover what lies past the CDR3, so the full variable domain is GAGVSQSPSNKVTEKGKDVELRCDPISGHTALYWYRQSLGQGLEFLIYFQGNSAPDKSGLPSDRFSAERTGGSVSTLTIQRTQQEDSAVYLCASSLALPGTSFGPGTRLLVL.